This entry describes one TCR beta chain. The data derive from a study of blood T cell repertoires in COVID-19. Study information: PBMCs, B-cell-depleted T cells, or T cells were the source of the cDNA or gDNA that made up the material.

TCRdb keeps only in-frame clones here, not all; method: immunoSEQ multiplex PCR. This sample has 100,000 to 150,000 clones; 80% occur once, and the top ten carry 1.5% to 2%. The source material was peripheral blood. The TCR comes from a man between 70 and 80 years old with acute or convalescent COVID-19.

The chain's CDR3 is CASSLGQGASYEQYF. Here the CDR3 DNA reads TGTGCCAGCAGCCTTGGACAGGGGGCCTCCTACGAGCAGTACTTC. The J gene is TRBJ2-7, the V gene TRBV3-1 (or the pseudogene TRBV3-2); 11 bases fit TRBD1. The CDR3 contains 15 residues. V trimming: 4 bases; J trimming: 0 bases; junction bases outside the gene matches: 2. Germline CDR1 reads LGHDT; CDR2 reads YNNKEL (reference sequence).